Sequencing of this T cell receptor (beta chain) was carried out in a study of regulatory T cells in long-lasting Graves disease. Study-wide context: Recently diagnosed Graves' patients had received antithyroid drugs for under 3 months.

This clonotype was observed many times. The time point here: newly diagnosed GD, antithyroid drugs for less than 3 months. PBMC-derived RNA was used for the TCR library. The guidelines of the American Thyroid Association were the basis for diagnosing Graves' disease. Staff drew roughly 10 milliliters of peripheral blood into EDTA tubes. Trimming took 4 bases from V and 1 from J; bases not matched to a gene: 4. Germline V gives CDR1 SGHRS, CDR2 YFSETQ. The CDR3 runs 16 residues. Through Arm-PCR of CDR3 regions and iRepertoire HTBI primers, TCR beta libraries were built. One entry per CDR3 protein results from TCRdb running MiXCR on the multiplex PCR reads. The sample shows approximately 400,000 distinct CDR3 sequences, under 15% of them seen only once. This sample was also put to use in a study of T cells in Graves' hyperthyroidism and ophthalmopathy.

Sequencing was performed on peripheral blood mononuclear cells (PBMCs), taken at new diagnosis, from a patient treated with antithyroid drugs. This clonotype was sampled from a woman younger than 45 with Graves disease. This chain links TRBV5-1 with TRBJ2-3; 12 bases match TRBD2. CDR3 loop: CASSDGLAGRTDTQYF. The CDR3 DNA is TGCGCCAGCAGCGATGGACTAGCGGGACGCACAGATACGCAGTATTTT. The full variable domain, with the rest looked up from reference TRBV5-1 and TRBJ2-3, is KAGVTQTPRYLIKTRGQQVTLSCSPISGHRSVSWYQQTPGQGLQFLFEYFSETQRNKGNFPGRFSGRQFSNSRSEMNVSTLELGDSALYLCASSDGLAGRTDTQYFGPGTRLTVL.